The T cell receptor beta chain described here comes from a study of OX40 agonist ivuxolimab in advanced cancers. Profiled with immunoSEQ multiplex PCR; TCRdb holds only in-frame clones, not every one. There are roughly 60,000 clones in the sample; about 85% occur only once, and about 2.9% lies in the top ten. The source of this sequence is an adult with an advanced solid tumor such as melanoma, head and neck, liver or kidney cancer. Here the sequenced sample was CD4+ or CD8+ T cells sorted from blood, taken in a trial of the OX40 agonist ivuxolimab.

Written as DNA, the CDR3 is TGTGCCAGCAGCACGGGACAGGGTCCTTGGAATGAGCAGTTCTTC. Its translation: CASSTGQGPWNEQFF. The V call is TRBV14, the J call TRBJ2-1; 9 bases fit TRBD1. This CDR3 is built from 15 residues. The germline V gene encodes CDR1 SGHDN and CDR2 FVKESK. The V segment lost 5 bases and the J segment 7 bases; nucleotides outside the gene matches: 9.